Presented here are 25 T cell receptor beta chains from one specimen sequenced in a study of blood T cells in healthy people across ages. The authors ran a second PCR of about 6 to 11 cycles using a sample-barcoded 5' primer and a J-beta primer mix. TCRdb fed the 5' RACE reads into MiXCR, producing one record per CDR3 protein. The table includes some 1.5 million distinct CDR3 sequences, approximately 39% detected once. The specimen sequenced was blood. The receptor set was obtained from a young woman in good health.

The rearrangement joins TRBV5-1 to TRBJ2-1; 7 bases map to TRBD2. CDR1 and CDR2 (germline): SGHRS, YFSETQ. J lost 9 bases, V lost 0 bases, and 9 bases had no gene match. CDR3 length: 15 residues. CDR3 DNA sequence: TGCGCCAGCAGCTTGGTGGGCGGGAGTTGGGGTGAGCAGTTCTTC. Translating it yields CASSLVGGSWGEQFF.

The genes are TRBV5-1 and TRBJ2-1, with 7 bases aligning to TRBD2. This CDR3 comprises 17 residues. J lost 5 bases, V lost 0 bases, and 11 bases had no gene match. Germline CDR1 reads SGHRS; CDR2 reads YFSETQ. The CDR3 coding sequence is TGCGCCAGCAGCTTGGGACGCGGGAGAGCCGCCGACAATGAGCAGTTCTTC. Protein sequence: CASSLGRGRAADNEQFF. The variable domain in full, completed from reference TRBV5-1 and TRBJ2-1, reads KAGVTQTPRYLIKTRGQQVTLSCSPISGHRSVSWYQQTPGQGLQFLFEYFSETQRNKGNFPGRFSGRQFSNSRSEMNVSTLELGDSALYLCASSLGRGRAADNEQFFGPGTRLTVL.

Comments on this clonotype: At one boundary the junction diverges from the germline segment, which might be a read error. The rearrangement links TRBV6-5 to TRBJ2-1; D unresolved. The germline CDR1 and CDR2 sequences are MNHEY and SVGAGI. The CDR3 totals 14 residues. DNA of the CDR3: TGTGCCAGCAGTGACTCGAACGGTCCTAATGAGCAGTTCTTC. As protein: CASSDSNGPNEQFF.

This chain connects TRBV6-1 to TRBJ1-5; 7 bases line up with TRBD1. V trimming: 10 bases; J trimming: 5 bases; junction bases outside the gene matches: 8. The CDR3 is 13 amino acids. Germline values: CDR1 MNHNS, CDR2 SASEGT. In DNA, the CDR3 is TGTGCCACCAACAGGGGACTGGATCAGCCCCAGCATTTT. Protein product: CATNRGLDQPQHF.

The chain combines TRBV7-9 with TRBJ1-6, with D possibly being TRBD1 (6 bases). The CDR3 has 14 amino acids. The germline CDR1 and CDR2 sequences are SEHNR and FQNEAQ (reference sequence). Trimming cost V 5 bases and J 10 bases, with 15 bases left between them. CDR3 region: CASSAGGGGSPLHF. In nucleotides, the CDR3 is TGTGCCAGCAGCGCCGGGGGCGGTGGATCACCCCTCCACTTT.

V gene TRBV4-1 combines with J gene TRBJ2-1; D remains ambiguous. V was trimmed by 0 bases and J by 3 bases, leaving 15 bases between them. The CDR3 is made up of 17 amino acids. Germline V gene data show CDR1 as MGHRA and CDR2 as YSYEKL. CDR3 sequence reads: CASSQESLPSVYNEQFF. In DNA form, the CDR3 reads TGCGCCAGCAGCCAAGAGAGCCTCCCGAGCGTCTACAATGAGCAGTTCTTC.

J is TRBJ2-7 and V is TRBV20-1; 8 bases fit TRBD2. The junction had 11 bases not matched to a gene; V was cut back by 3 bases and J by 7 bases. There are 14 residues in the CDR3. Germline V gene lookup returns CDR1 DFQATT and CDR2 SNEGSKA (reference sequence). CDR3 residues: CSASFRGGYNEQYF. Written as DNA, the CDR3 is TGCAGTGCTAGTTTCCGGGGGGGCTACAATGAGCAGTACTTC.

The chain joins TRBV29-1 to TRBJ1-1; a weak D match, TRBD1 (6 bases). CDR1 is SQVTM, CDR2 ANQGSEA, per germline. The V gene lost 6 bases and the J gene lost 1 base, with 12 bases spanning the gap. This CDR3 is built from 13 residues. Here the CDR3 reads CSVIRTANTEAFF. In nucleotides, the CDR3 is TGCAGCGTAATTCGGACAGCGAACACTGAAGCTTTCTTT.

This clonotype was counted only a few times. The gene calls are TRBV2 and TRBJ2-5; D unresolved. The CDR3 runs to 11 residues. CDR1 is SNHLY and CDR2 is FYNNEI in the germline V gene. The ends were cut back, 1 base at V and 11 bases at J, with 8 bases in the middle. This CDR3 reads CASSEVERQYF. The CDR3 nucleotides read TGTGCCAGCAGTGAAGTCGAGAGACAGTACTTC.

The rearrangement joins TRBV6-5 to TRBJ1-1; D not resolved. The germline V gene has CDR1 MNHEY and CDR2 SVGAGI. The CDR3 spans 13 residues. The V end lost 4 bases, the J end lost 6 bases, and 12 bases lay between the germline ends. The CDR3 spells CASSSVVGSEAFF. The CDR3 DNA reads TGTGCCAGCAGTTCCGTCGTGGGTTCTGAAGCTTTCTTT.

The gene calls are TRBV4-1 and TRBJ1-2; D unclear. V lost 2 bases, J lost 1 base, and 11 bases lay in between. The germline gives CDR1 MGHRA, CDR2 YSYEKL. CDR3 length: 15 amino acids. The CDR3 nucleotides are TGCGCCAGCAGCCAAACTCCAGCGAATAACTATGGCTACACCTTC. The encoded protein is CASSQTPANNYGYTF.

The rearrangement joins TRBV20-1 to TRBJ2-7; 14 positions agree with TRBD2. This CDR3 is 16 amino acids long. J lost 2 bases, V lost 8 bases, and 11 bases had no gene match. Per the germline V gene, CDR1 is DFQATT and CDR2 is SNEGSKA (reference sequence). CDR3 sequence: CSTDSAGLAGAYEQYF. The DNA for the CDR3 is TGCAGTACTGATTCGGCGGGACTAGCGGGAGCCTACGAGCAGTACTTC.

This clonotype occurred once. This chain joins TRBV27 and TRBJ2-3; 8 bases fit TRBD1. V was pared by 2 bases and J by 4 bases, with 8 bases of the junction left unmatched. The germline gives CDR1 MNHEY, CDR2 SMNVEV (reference sequence). The CDR3 is made up of 16 amino acids. The CDR3 nucleotides are TGTGCCAGCAGTTTAAAGGGCAGGGGGCGCCCAGATACGCAGTATTTT. Protein: CASSLKGRGRPDTQYF.

The CDR3 DNA reads as TGTGCCAGCAGTTACGACAGGTCAACTGGAAACACCATATATTTT. Translating it yields CASSYDRSTGNTIYF. The rearrangement links TRBV6-2 or TRBV6-3 to TRBJ1-3, with a weak D call TRBD1 (6 bases). Germline V gives CDR1 MNHEY, CDR2 SVGEGT. Deletions cut 2 bases from V and 2 bases from J, with 10 bases between. The CDR3 runs to 15 residues.

The chain employs TRBV4-1 and TRBJ2-3; D possibly corresponds to TRBD2 (5 bases). The CDR3 runs 16 residues. CDR1 MGHRA and CDR2 YSYEKL come from the germline V gene. The germline V and J ends were trimmed by 2 bases and 0 bases, with 12 bases remaining between them. The CDR3 loop is CASSQKKRESTDTQYF. The CDR3 DNA reads as TGCGCCAGCAGCCAAAAAAAGAGGGAGAGCACAGATACGCAGTATTTT.

The chain links TRBV7-2 to TRBJ2-5; D uncertain. The CDR3 runs 13 residues. V was pared by 2 bases and J by 4 bases, with 8 bases between. Germline loops: CDR1 SGHTA, CDR2 FQGNSA. The CDR3 bases are TGTGCCAGCAGCTTAAACCCCCGAGAGACCCAGTACTTC. Protein product: CASSLNPRETQYF.

The J gene is TRBJ2-5, the V gene TRBV12-3 or TRBV12-4; tentatively, D is TRBD1 or TRBD2 (6 bases each). CDR3 length: 11 residues. V was clipped by 6 bases and J by 7 bases, with 9 bases between them. CDR3 DNA: TGTGCCAGCAGAGGGGGAGGGACCCAGTACTTC. As protein: CASRGGGTQYF.

The genes are TRBV11-2 and TRBJ2-5, with TRBD1 identical over 8 bases. The V gene's germline CDR1 is SGHAT and CDR2 FQNNGV. Trimming removed 1 base from V and 0 bases from J; junction bases left unmatched: 7. The CDR3 has 17 residues. The CDR3 loop reads CASSLGTGPQYQETQYF. The CDR3 DNA is TGTGCCAGCAGCTTAGGGACAGGGCCTCAGTACCAAGAGACCCAGTACTTC.

This clonotype was detected a few times. The chain has TRBV5-1 and TRBJ2-1; tentatively, D is TRBD2 (5 bases). The germline gives CDR1 SGHRS, CDR2 YFSETQ. The CDR3 contains 14 residues. V shed 4 bases and J shed 8 bases, with 16 bases lying between them. CDR3 DNA sequence: TGCGCCAGCAGCAAGGAGTGGCTAGCCCATGAGCAGTTCTTC. This gives the protein CASSKEWLAHEQFF.

This chain links TRBV5-1 with TRBJ2-2, with TRBD1 as a possible D gene (5 bases). Germline V gives CDR1 SGHRS, CDR2 YFSETQ. Trimming pared 2 bases from V and 0 bases from J, leaving 8 bases between. The CDR3 loop spans 15 amino acids. The CDR3 nucleotides read TGCGCCAGCAGCTTCGACAGCTCGAACACCGGGGAGCTGTTTTTT. Its translation: CASSFDSSNTGELFF.

This clonotype has just a few counts. The CDR3 coding sequence is TGCAGCGTTGAGGCTACCAGGGAAGTGGCCCGCCCGAATCAGCCCCAGCATTTT. It yields the protein CSVEATREVARPNQPQHF. V usage is TRBV29-1 and J usage is TRBJ1-5; a weak D match, TRBD1 (5 bases). Trimming shortened V by 3 bases and J by 4 bases, and 25 bases separated the two germline ends. Germline CDR1 SQVTM, CDR2 ANQGSEA. CDR3 length: 18 amino acids.

CDR3 residues: CANGADTDTQYF. The CDR3, as DNA: TGTGCCAACGGGGCAGACACAGATACGCAGTATTTT. The V gene is TRBV2, the J gene TRBJ2-3; the D gene could be TRBD1 or TRBD2 (5 bases each). V gave up 10 bases and J gave up 2 bases, with 10 bases separating them. Germline V gene lookup returns CDR1 SNHLY and CDR2 FYNNEI. The CDR3 extends over 12 amino acids.

This clonotype was detected a few times. The J gene is TRBJ2-5, the V gene TRBV29-1; D ambiguous. The CDR3 consists of 16 residues. V lost 4 bases, J lost 2 bases, and 20 bases lay in between. Looked up from germline, CDR1 is SQVTM and CDR2 is ANQGSEA. For the CDR3, the DNA is TGCAGCGTTGTGTTCGGTAAACTACGAATACAAGAGACCCAGTACTTC. Residues: CSVVFGKLRIQETQYF. Complete variable domain (other parts from reference TRBV29-1 and TRBJ2-5): SAVISQKPSRDICQRGTSLTIQCQVDSQVTMMFWYRQQPGQSLTLIATANQGSEATYESGFVIDKFPISRPNLTFSTLTVSNMSPEDSSIYLCSVVFGKLRIQETQYFGPGTRLLVL.

The chain uses TRBV9 and TRBJ2-7, with D perhaps matching TRBD1 (6 bases). The V end was cut by 0 bases, the J end by 2 bases, with 12 bases between. Per germline, CDR1 SGDLS and CDR2 YYNGEE. The length of the CDR3 is 15 residues. For the CDR3, the DNA is TGTGCCAGCAGCGTAGACCCAGGACAGACCTACGAGCAGTACTTC. Its translation: CASSVDPGQTYEQYF.

This clonotype was picked up one time. This chain's CDR3 is CASTKSTSLTGELFF. The CDR3 DNA reads as TGCGCCAGCACCAAAAGCACATCCTTAACCGGGGAGCTGTTTTTT. The J gene is TRBJ2-2, the V gene TRBV4-3, with no clear D. Deletions cut 7 bases from V and 5 bases from J, with 17 bases between. CDR1 is LGHNA, CDR2 YSLEER, per germline. This CDR3 spans 15 amino acids.